These 8 T cell receptor beta chains came from one sample sequenced in a study of identical twins. TCRdb fed the 5' RACE reads into MiXCR, producing one record per CDR3 protein. Here the sample spans roughly 470,000 distinct CDR3 sequences, about 13% being singletons. A further study also used this sample, focusing on yellow fever vaccine responses in identical twins.

The sample taken for sequencing was CD4+ T cells sorted from blood. Every receptor here comes from a woman under 30 in good health.

This clonotype was seen only a few times. This sequence joins TRBV20-1 and TRBJ2-1, with a weak D call TRBD1 (5 bases). The CDR3 length is 14 residues. Trimming took off 1 base at V and 6 bases at J, with 13 bases between the two ends. Germline V gene data show CDR1 as DFQATT and CDR2 as SNEGSKA (reference sequence). DNA for the CDR3: TGCAGTGCTAGAGTTCCGATTGGGGCCAATGAGCAGTTCTTC. This translates into CSARVPIGANEQFF.

There are a few counts of this clonotype. The rearrangement links TRBV10-2 to TRBJ2-7; D perhaps matches TRBD2 (6 bases). Trimming took off 2 bases at V and 3 bases at J, with 14 bases between the two ends. From germline, CDR1 is WSHSY and CDR2 SAAADI. This CDR3 contains 15 residues. The CDR3 reads CASSEPGELHYEQYF. CDR3 in DNA: TGCGCCAGCAGTGAGCCGGGGGAACTTCACTACGAGCAGTACTTC.

This clonotype has just a few counts. V gene TRBV6-5 combines with J gene TRBJ2-3, with D hard to call. The CDR3 consists of 12 residues. Germline assignment: CDR1 MNHEY and CDR2 SVGAGI. V shed 4 bases and J shed 6 bases, with 8 bases lying between them. The CDR3 loop reads CASSSEADTQYF. The CDR3 nucleotides read TGTGCCAGCAGTTCCGAAGCGGATACGCAGTATTTT.

This clonotype was counted a single time. The gene calls are TRBV14 and TRBJ2-7; 8 positions agree with TRBD2. Trimming cost V 1 base and J 7 bases; bases outside gene matches: 9. The germline V gene has CDR1 SGHDN and CDR2 FVKESK. CDR3 length: 15 residues. CDR3 residues: CASSQVPGGPGEQYF. DNA of the CDR3: TGTGCCAGCAGCCAAGTTCCGGGGGGGCCTGGGGAGCAGTACTTC.

This clonotype was found a few times. The chain combines TRBV25-1 with TRBJ2-7, with 10 bases matching TRBD1. Per the germline V gene, CDR1 is MGHDK and CDR2 is SYGVNS. This CDR3 is built from 17 residues. The V segment lost 1 base and the J segment 7 bases; nucleotides outside the gene matches: 13. CDR3 nucleotides: TGTGCCAGCAGTGAATCAGGTCGGGGGACAGGGGTTAGGGAGCAGTACTTC. Protein: CASSESGRGTGVREQYF.

This clonotype was picked up a small number of times. The chain employs TRBV2 and TRBJ1-5; TRBD1 matches 8 bases. The CDR3 totals 15 residues. Germline V gene lookup returns CDR1 SNHLY and CDR2 FYNNEI. Losses at the gene ends were 4 bases for V and 4 bases for J; bases not matched to a gene: 6. Written as DNA, the CDR3 is TGTGCCAGCAGTGTACGAACAGGGGGTAATCAGCCCCAGCATTTT. This gives the protein CASSVRTGGNQPQHF.

The genes are TRBV20-1 and TRBJ2-1, with 8 nucleotides matching TRBD2. The ends lost 3 bases at V and 4 bases at J; junction bases unmatched: 11. Per germline, CDR1 DFQATT and CDR2 SNEGSKA (reference sequence). The CDR3 totals 16 residues. The CDR3 protein is CSARTLAGGDYNEQFF. The CDR3 coding sequence is TGCAGTGCTAGGACCCTGGCGGGGGGAGATTACAATGAGCAGTTCTTC.

The CDR3 reads CASSPPRGDPSYNEQFF. CDR3 DNA sequence: TGTGCCAGCTCACCACCGCGGGGGGACCCCTCCTACAATGAGCAGTTCTTC. The V call is TRBV18, the J call TRBJ2-1; TRBD2 matches at 8 bases. Trimming removed 0 bases from V and 0 bases from J; junction bases left unmatched: 4. Germline V lookup: CDR1 KGHSH, CDR2 LQKENI. This CDR3 contains 17 residues.